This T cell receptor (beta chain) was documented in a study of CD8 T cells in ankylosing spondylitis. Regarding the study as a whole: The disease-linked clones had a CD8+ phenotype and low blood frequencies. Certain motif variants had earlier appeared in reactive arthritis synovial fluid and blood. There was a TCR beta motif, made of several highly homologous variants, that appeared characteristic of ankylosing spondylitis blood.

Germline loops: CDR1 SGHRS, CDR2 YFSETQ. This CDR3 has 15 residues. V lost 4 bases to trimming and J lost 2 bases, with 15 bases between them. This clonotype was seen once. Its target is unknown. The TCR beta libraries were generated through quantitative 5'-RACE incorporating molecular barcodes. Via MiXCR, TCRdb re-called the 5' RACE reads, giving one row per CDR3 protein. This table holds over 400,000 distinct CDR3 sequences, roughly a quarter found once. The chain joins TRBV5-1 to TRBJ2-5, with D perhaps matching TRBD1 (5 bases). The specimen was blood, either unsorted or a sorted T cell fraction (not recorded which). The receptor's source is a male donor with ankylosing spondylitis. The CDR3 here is CASSAVGHGQETQYF. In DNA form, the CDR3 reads TGCGCCAGCAGCGCCGTGGGGCACGGACAAGAGACCCAGTACTTC.